This T cell receptor beta chain was retrieved from a study of Ad26.COV2.S vaccination and SARS-CoV-2 variants. Background on the study: Participant was drawn from the COV1001 Ad26.COV2.S trial arm. Ad26.COV2.S, an intramuscular injection, was given once or twice 56 days apart. Study results and caveats: Vaccine recipients showed a spike-specific TCR breadth that was higher than in placebo recipients. The TCR breadth and depth analyses may have produced an underestimate of total T cell responses.

Using immunoSEQ multiplex PCR, the repertoire was profiled, and TCRdb retains in-frame clones only, with some absent. The table lists around 340,000 clones, approximately 86% of them singletons. After removal of 1 base from V and 7 bases from J, the junction contained 9 bases not matched to a gene. CDR1 SGHVS and CDR2 FQNEAQ come from the germline V gene. This CDR3 has 15 amino acids. Points on this clone: As yet, its antigen is unknown.

Indicated treatment: around 19 received Ad26.COV2.S at low or high dose, single or two shots; about 5 received placebo; per-sample allocation not given. Day 63 following the first vaccine or placebo injection was when the samples were taken. The origin of this receptor is a person aged 18-65 years who received the Ad26.COV2.S COVID-19 vaccine or a placebo. Source: peripheral blood, taken in a trial of Ad26.COV2.S vaccine versus placebo. The chain uses TRBV7-8 and TRBJ1-2; 7 bases map to TRBD1. CDR3: CASSLDTGQSGGYTF. CDR3 nucleotide sequence: TGTGCCAGCAGCTTAGACACGGGACAGTCGGGTGGCTACACCTTC.